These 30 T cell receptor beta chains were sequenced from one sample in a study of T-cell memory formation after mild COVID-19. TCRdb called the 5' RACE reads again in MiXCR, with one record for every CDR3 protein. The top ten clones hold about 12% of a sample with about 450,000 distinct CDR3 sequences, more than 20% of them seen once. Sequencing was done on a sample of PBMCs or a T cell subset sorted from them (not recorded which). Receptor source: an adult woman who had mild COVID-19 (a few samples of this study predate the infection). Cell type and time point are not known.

The DNA for the CDR3 is TGTGCCAGCAGCACGGGGAGGGGCGTAACGAATGAGCAGTTCTTC. This sequence encodes CASSTGRGVTNEQFF. The gene calls are TRBV5-6 and TRBJ2-1, with TRBD2 identical over 7 bases. The length of the CDR3 is 15 residues. Unmatched junction bases numbered 11, after V lost 4 bases and J lost 7 bases. Germline V gives CDR1 SGHDT, CDR2 YYEEEE.

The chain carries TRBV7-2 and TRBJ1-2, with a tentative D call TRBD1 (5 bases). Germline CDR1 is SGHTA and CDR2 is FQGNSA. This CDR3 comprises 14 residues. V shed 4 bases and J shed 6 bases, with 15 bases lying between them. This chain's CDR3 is CASSSLGAFNGYTF. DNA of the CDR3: TGTGCCAGCAGCTCCCTAGGGGCCTTCAATGGCTACACCTTC.

In nucleotides, the CDR3 is TGTGCCAGCAGGGAAGACACAGATACGCAGTATTTT. Its protein product is CASREDTDTQYF. This rearrangement joins TRBV12-3 or TRBV12-4 to TRBJ2-3; D unresolved. This CDR3 is 12 amino acids long. The germline V and J ends were trimmed by 6 bases and 2 bases, with 6 bases remaining between them.

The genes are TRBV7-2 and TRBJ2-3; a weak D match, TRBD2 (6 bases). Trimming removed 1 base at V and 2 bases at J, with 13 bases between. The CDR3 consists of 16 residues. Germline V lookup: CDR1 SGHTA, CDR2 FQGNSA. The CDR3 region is CASSLGAGGNTDTQYF. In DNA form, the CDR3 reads TGTGCCAGCAGCTTAGGGGCCGGGGGTAACACAGATACGCAGTATTTT.

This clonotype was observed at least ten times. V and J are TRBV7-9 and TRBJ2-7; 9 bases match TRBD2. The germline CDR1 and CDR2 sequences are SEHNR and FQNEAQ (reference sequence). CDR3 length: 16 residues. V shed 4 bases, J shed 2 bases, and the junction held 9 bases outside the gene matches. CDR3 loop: CASSSDLSGSPYEQYF. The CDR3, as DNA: TGTGCCAGCAGCTCGGACCTTAGCGGGAGTCCCTACGAGCAGTACTTC.

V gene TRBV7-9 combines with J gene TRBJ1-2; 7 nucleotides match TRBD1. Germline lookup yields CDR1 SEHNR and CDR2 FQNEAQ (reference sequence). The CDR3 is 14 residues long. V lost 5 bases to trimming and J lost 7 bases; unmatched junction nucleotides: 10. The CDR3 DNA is TGTGCCAGCAGCCGCGGACAGGTTTGGGGTGGCTACACCTTC. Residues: CASSRGQVWGGYTF.

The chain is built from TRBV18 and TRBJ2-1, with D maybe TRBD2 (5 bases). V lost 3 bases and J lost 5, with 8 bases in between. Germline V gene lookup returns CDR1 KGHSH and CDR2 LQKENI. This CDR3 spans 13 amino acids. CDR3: CASSPGDDNEQFF. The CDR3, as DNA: TGTGCCAGCTCACCGGGAGACGACAATGAGCAGTTCTTC.

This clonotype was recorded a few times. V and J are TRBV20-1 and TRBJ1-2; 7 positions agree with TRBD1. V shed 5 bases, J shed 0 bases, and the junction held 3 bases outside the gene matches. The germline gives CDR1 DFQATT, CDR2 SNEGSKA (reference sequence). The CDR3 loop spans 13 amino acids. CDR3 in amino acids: CSARTGTNYGYTF. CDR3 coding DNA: TGCAGTGCTCGGACAGGAACTAACTATGGCTACACCTTC.

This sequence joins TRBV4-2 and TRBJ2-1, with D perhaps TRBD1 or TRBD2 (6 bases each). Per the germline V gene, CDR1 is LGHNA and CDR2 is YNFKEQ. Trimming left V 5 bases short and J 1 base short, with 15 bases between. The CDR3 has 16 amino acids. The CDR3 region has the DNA TGTGCCAGCAGCTCGGAGGGGGGCCATTCCTACAATGAGCAGTTCTTC. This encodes CASSSEGGHSYNEQFF.

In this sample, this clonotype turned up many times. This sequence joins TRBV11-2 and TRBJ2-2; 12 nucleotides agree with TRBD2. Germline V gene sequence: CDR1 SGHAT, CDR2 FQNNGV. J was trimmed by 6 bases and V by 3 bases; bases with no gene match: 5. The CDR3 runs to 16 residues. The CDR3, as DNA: TGTGCCAGCAGCTTTAGGACTAGCGGGGCAGCCGGGGAGCTGTTTTTT. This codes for CASSFRTSGAAGELFF.

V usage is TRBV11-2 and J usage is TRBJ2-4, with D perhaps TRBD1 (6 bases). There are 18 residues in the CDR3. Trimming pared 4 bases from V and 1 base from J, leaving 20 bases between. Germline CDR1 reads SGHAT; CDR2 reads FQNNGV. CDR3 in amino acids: CASSSRYAGDLAKNIQYF. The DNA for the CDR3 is TGTGCCAGCAGCTCCCGATACGCAGGGGACCTGGCCAAAAACATTCAGTACTTC.

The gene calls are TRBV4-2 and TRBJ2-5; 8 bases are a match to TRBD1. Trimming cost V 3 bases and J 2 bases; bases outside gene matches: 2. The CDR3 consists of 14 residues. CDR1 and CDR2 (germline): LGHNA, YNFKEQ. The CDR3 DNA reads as TGTGCCAGCAGCCAGACAGGGGAACAAGAGACCCAGTACTTC. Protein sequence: CASSQTGEQETQYF.

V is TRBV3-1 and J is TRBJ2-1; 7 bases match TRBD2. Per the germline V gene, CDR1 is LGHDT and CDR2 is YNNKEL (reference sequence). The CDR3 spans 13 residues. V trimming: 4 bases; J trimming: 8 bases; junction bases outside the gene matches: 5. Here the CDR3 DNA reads TGTGCCAGCAGCCGTGGGGAGGGTTATGAGCAGTTCTTC. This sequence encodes CASSRGEGYEQFF.

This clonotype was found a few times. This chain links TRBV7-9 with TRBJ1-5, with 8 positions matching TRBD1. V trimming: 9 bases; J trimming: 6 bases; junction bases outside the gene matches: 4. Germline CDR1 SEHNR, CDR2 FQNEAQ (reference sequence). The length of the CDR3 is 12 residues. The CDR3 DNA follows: TGTGCCAGTGGACAGGGTAGTCAGCCCCAGCATTTT. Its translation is CASGQGSQPQHF.

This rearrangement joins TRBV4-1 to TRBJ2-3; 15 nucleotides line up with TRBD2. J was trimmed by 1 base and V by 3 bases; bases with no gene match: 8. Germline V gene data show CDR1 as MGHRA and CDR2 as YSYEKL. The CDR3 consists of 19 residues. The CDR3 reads CASSHRPGTSGGRTDTQYF. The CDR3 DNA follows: TGCGCCAGCAGCCATCGTCCCGGGACTAGCGGGGGGCGCACAGATACGCAGTATTTT.

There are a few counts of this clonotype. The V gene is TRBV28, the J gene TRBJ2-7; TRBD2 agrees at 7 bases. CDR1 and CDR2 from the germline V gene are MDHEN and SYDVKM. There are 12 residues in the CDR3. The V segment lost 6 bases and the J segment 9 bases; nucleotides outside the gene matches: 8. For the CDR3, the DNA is TGTGCCAGCAGCCTAAGCGGGGAAGTGCAGTACTTC. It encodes CASSLSGEVQYF. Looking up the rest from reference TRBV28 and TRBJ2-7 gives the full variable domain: DVKVTQSSRYLVKRTGEKVFLECVQDMDHENMFWYRQDPGLGLRLIYFSYDVKMKEKGDIPEGYSVSREKKERFSLILESASTNQTSMYLCASSLSGEVQYFGPGTRLTVT.

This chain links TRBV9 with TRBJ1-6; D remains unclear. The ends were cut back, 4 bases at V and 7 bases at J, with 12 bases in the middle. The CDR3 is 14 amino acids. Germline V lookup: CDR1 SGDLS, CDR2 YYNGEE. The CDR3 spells CASSSGDGNSPLHF. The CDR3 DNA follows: TGTGCCAGCAGCTCCGGGGATGGAAATTCACCCCTCCACTTT.

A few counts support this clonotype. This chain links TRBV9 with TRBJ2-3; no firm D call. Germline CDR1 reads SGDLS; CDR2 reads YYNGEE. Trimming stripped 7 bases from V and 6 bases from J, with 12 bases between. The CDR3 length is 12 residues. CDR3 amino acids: CASEGGPDTQYF. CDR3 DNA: TGTGCCAGCGAAGGTGGGCCGGATACGCAGTATTTT.

CDR3 protein: CASSWGLAGGPRTYNEQFF. DNA for the CDR3: TGCGCCAGCAGCTGGGGACTAGCGGGGGGCCCCCGGACCTACAATGAGCAGTTCTTC. This chain uses TRBV5-1 with TRBJ2-1; 15 bases match TRBD2. V lost 3 bases, J lost 2 bases, and 9 bases stayed unmatched. CDR1 and CDR2 from the germline V gene are SGHRS and YFSETQ. This CDR3 comprises 19 residues.

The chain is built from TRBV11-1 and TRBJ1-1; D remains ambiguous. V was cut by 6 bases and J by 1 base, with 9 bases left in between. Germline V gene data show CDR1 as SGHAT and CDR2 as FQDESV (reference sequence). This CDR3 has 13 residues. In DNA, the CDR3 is TGTGCCAGCAGTGACGGACCGAACACTGAAGCTTTCTTT. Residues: CASSDGPNTEAFF. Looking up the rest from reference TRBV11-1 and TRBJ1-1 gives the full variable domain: EAEVAQSPRYKITEKSQAVAFWCDPISGHATLYWYRQILGQGPELLVQFQDESVVDDSQLPKDRFSAERLKGVDSTLKIQPAELGDSAMYLCASSDGPNTEAFFGQGTRLTVV.

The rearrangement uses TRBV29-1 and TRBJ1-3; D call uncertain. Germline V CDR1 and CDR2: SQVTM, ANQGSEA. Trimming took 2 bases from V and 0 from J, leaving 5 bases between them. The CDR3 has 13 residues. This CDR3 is CSVEMVSGNTIYF. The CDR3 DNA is TGCAGCGTTGAAATGGTCTCTGGAAACACCATATATTTT.

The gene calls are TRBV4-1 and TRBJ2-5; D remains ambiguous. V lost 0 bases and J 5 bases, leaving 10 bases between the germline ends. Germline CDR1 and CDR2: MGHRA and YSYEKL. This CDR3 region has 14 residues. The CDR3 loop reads CASSQEEAQETQYF. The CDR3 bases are TGCGCCAGCAGCCAAGAGGAAGCTCAGGAGACCCAGTACTTC.

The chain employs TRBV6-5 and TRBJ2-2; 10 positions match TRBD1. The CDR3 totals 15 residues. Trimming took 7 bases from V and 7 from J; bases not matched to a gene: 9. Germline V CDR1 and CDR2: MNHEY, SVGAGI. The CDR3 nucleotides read TGTGCCAGCACCGAAGACAGGGGGCTTGGCGGGGAGCTGTTTTTT. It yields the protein CASTEDRGLGGELFF.

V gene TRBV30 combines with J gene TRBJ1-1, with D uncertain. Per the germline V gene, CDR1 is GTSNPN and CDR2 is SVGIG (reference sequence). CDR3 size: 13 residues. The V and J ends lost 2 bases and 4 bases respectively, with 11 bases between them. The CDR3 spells CAWSYPYRTEAFF. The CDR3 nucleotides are TGTGCCTGGAGTTACCCGTATCGCACTGAAGCTTTCTTT.

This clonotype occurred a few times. The DNA of the CDR3 is TGTGCCTGGAGTCCCGAAGGGACGTTTAATGAAAAACTGTTTTTT. Translating it yields CAWSPEGTFNEKLFF. The rearrangement uses TRBV30 and TRBJ1-4; possible D gene TRBD1, 5 bases. Germline CDR1 reads GTSNPN; CDR2 reads SVGIG (reference sequence). V dropped 2 bases and J dropped 4 bases, with 14 bases sitting between them. The CDR3 covers 15 residues.

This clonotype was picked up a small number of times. For the CDR3, the DNA is TGTGCCAGCAGGCAAGGGACTCCCAATGAGCAGTTCTTC. As protein: CASRQGTPNEQFF. This chain uses TRBV12-3 or TRBV12-4 with TRBJ2-1; D is perhaps TRBD2 (6 bases). The CDR3 has 13 amino acids. V was clipped by 6 bases and J by 6 bases, with 12 bases between them.

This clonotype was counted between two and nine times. CDR3 sequence (DNA): TGCAGTGCTAGTGCTAGAAACTCCTACGAGCAGTACTTC. This encodes CSASARNSYEQYF. The chain uses TRBV20-1 and TRBJ2-7; D remains ambiguous. CDR1 is DFQATT and CDR2 is SNEGSKA in the germline V gene (reference sequence). The V and J ends lost 3 bases and 0 bases respectively, with 9 bases between them. The CDR3 consists of 13 residues.

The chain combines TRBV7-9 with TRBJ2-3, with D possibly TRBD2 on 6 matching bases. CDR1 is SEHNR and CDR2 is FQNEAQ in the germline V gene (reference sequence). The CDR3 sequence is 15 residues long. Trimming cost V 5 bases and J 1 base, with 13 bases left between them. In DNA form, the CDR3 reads TGTGCCAGCAGCCCCCGTGCGGGACGCACAGATACGCAGTATTTT. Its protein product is CASSPRAGRTDTQYF. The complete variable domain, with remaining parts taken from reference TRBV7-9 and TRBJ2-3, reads DTGVSQNPRHKITKRGQNVTFRCDPISEHNRLYWYRQTLGQGPEFLTYFQNEAQLEKSRLLSDRFSAERPKGSFSTLEIQRTEQGDSAMYLCASSPRAGRTDTQYFGPGTRLTVL.

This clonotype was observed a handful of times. The CDR3 is CASSWTGGIDNEQFF. CDR3 in DNA: TGTGCCAGCAGCTGGACAGGGGGCATCGACAATGAGCAGTTCTTC. The chain joins TRBV7-9 to TRBJ2-1, with 11 positions matching TRBD1. The CDR3 loop spans 15 amino acids. The junction had 4 bases not matched to a gene; V was cut back by 4 bases and J by 5 bases. Per germline, CDR1 SEHNR and CDR2 FQNEAQ (reference sequence). Together with reference TRBV7-9 and TRBJ2-1, the CDR3 gives the full variable domain: DTGVSQNPRHKITKRGQNVTFRCDPISEHNRLYWYRQTLGQGPEFLTYFQNEAQLEKSRLLSDRFSAERPKGSFSTLEIQRTEQGDSAMYLCASSWTGGIDNEQFFGPGTRLTVL.

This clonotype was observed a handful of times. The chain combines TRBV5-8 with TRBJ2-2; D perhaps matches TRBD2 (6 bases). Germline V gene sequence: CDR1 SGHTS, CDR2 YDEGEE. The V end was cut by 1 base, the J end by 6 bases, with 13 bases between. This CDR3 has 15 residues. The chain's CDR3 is CASSLLGLYPGELFF. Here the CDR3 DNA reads TGTGCCAGCAGCTTGTTGGGACTCTATCCCGGGGAGCTGTTTTTT. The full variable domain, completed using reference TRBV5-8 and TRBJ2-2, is EAGVTQSPTHLIKTRGQQATLRCSPISGHTSVYWYQQALGLGLQFLLWYDEGEERNRGNFPPRFSGRQFPNYSSELNVNALELEDSALYLCASSLLGLYPGELFFGEGSRLTVL.